Below, one TCR beta chain is given with its context. This entry comes from a study of blood T cell repertoires in COVID-19. As for the study in general: Whether acute or convalescent, the COVID-19 samples came from the United States, Italy and Spain. Nucleic acid was either cDNA or gDNA, and it came from T cells, B-cell-depleted T cells, or PBMCs.

Original handling: Estimated nucleated cell counts came from reference gene primer amplification. This table comes from immunoSEQ multiplex PCR, and its TCRdb copy is limited to in-frame clones, with some not included. V and J calls and clone size come straight from that table; D and trimming were deduced from the DNA. This sample has around 200,000 clones, with 87% found just once. The sequence came from a man between 60 and 75 years old who had recovered from COVID-19. Sequencing was done on a sample of peripheral blood.

In DNA, the CDR3 is TGTGCCAGCAGTGTCCCCGGGACAGGGGAGCATTTT. Its translation is CASSVPGTGEHF. This sequence joins TRBV12-3 or TRBV12-4 and TRBJ1-5; 10 nucleotides match TRBD1. The CDR3 runs to 12 residues. V shed 5 bases, J shed 14 bases, and the junction held 6 bases outside the gene matches.